The rows below give T cell receptor beta chains drawn from one sample of a study of CD8+ T cells in alopecia areata. Data came from immunoSEQ multiplex PCR; TCRdb stores just in-frame clones and leaves some out. Of about 200,000 clones listed, roughly three fifths are singletons. The specimen sequenced was CD8+ T cells sorted from blood. These receptors all come from a human donor in good health. Each CDR3 is given with its conserved first and last residue. D genes are given only for firm matches. Clone size is shown for a subset of rows, as once, few, many or a class of expanded clone.

d_call	v_call	j_call	clone_size	cdr3_aa	cdr3_nt
TRBD1	TRBV11-2	TRBJ1-2	-	CASSYRGGLTF	TGTGCCAGCAGCTACAGGGGGGGCCTCACCTTC
-	TRBV4-1	TRBJ2-7	-	CASSQTVGSSYEQYF	TGCGCCAGCAGCCAAACGGTGGGGAGCTCCTACGAGCAGTACTTC
TRBD2	TRBV4-2	TRBJ2-5	few	CASSQAFSGGLETQYF	TGTGCCAGCAGTCAGGCCTTTAGCGGGGGGCTCGAGACCCAGTACTTC
-	TRBV5-4	TRBJ1-1	few	CASSDPWGTEAFF	TGTGCCAGCAGTGACCCATGGGGCACTGAAGCTTTCTTT
TRBD2	TRBV5-4	TRBJ2-2	-	CASSGWMARGKMGELFF	TGTGCCAGCAGCGGGTGGATGGCGCGGGGGAAGATGGGGGAGCTGTTTTTT
TRBD1	TRBV7-9	TRBJ2-7	once	CASSSRTGDYEQYF	TGTGCCAGCAGCTCACGGACAGGGGACTACGAGCAGTACTTC
-	TRBV30	TRBJ2-7	-	CAWIGTSSYEQYF	TGTGCCTGGATCGGCACATCCTCCTACGAGCAGTACTTC
-	TRBV5-1	TRBJ1-3	-	CASSFGTAGNTIYF	TGCGCCAGCAGCTTCGGGACGGCTGGAAACACCATATATTTT
-	TRBV5-6	TRBJ2-2	-	CASSLEGCSIGELFF	TGTGCCAGCAGCTTGGAGGGATGCTCAATCGGGGAGCTGTTTTTT
-	TRBV5-6	TRBJ2-7	-	CASSGDARNEQYF	TGTGCCAGCAGCGGGGATGCGAGGAACGAGCAGTACTTC
TRBD2	TRBV2	TRBJ2-5	-	CASSEGTSGVKLQETQYF	TGTGCCAGCAGTGAAGGGACTAGCGGGGTGAAGCTACAAGAGACCCAGTACTTC
TRBD1	TRBV2	TRBJ2-1	-	CGLLRGRFDEQFF	TGTGGTCTACTCAGGGGGCGCTTTGATGAGCAGTTCTTC
-	TRBV7-9	TRBJ2-2	few	CASSPGARYTGELFF	TGTGCCAGCAGCCCCGGGGCGAGATACACCGGGGAGCTGTTTTTT
-	TRBV7-9	TRBJ2-1	-	CASSHARSSYNEQFF	TGTGCCAGCAGCCACGCTAGAAGCTCCTACAATGAGCAGTTCTTC
-	TRBV9	TRBJ1-2	few	CASSGQADYGYTF	TGTGCCAGCAGTGGTCAGGCGGACTATGGCTACACCTTC
-	TRBV6-6	TRBJ2-5	few	CASSNRAETQYF	TGTGCCAGCAGTAACAGGGCAGAGACCCAGTACTTC
-	TRBV2	TRBJ2-5	-	CASSEPAIEGTQYF	TGTGCCAGCAGTGAACCAGCGATAGAGGGGACCCAGTACTTC
TRBD2	TRBV29-1	TRBJ2-7	-	CSVLISGVSYEQYF	TGCAGCGTTTTGATTAGCGGGGTTTCTTACGAGCAGTACTTC
-	TRBV11-2	TRBJ1-2	-	CASSPGGPYGYTF	TGTGCCAGCAGCCCGGGAGGTCCCTATGGCTACACCTTC
-	TRBV29-1	TRBJ2-7	-	CSVELADSRGYELYF	TGCAGCGTTGAACTCGCGGACAGTCGAGGCTACGAGCTGTACTTC
-	TRBV9	TRBJ1-5	-	CASSVAGASNQPQHF	TGTGCCAGCAGCGTAGCAGGGGCCAGCAATCAGCCCCAGCATTTT
-	TRBV25-1	TRBJ1-2	-	CASSEGGHGYTF	TGTGCCAGCAGTGAGGGGGGTCATGGCTACACCTTC
-	TRBV9	TRBJ2-6	-	CASSVATGPTGANVLTF	TGTGCCAGCAGCGTAGCTACGGGGCCCACGGGGGCCAACGTCCTGACTTTC
-	TRBV15	TRBJ1-1	few	CATSSGVGTEAFF	TGTGCCACCAGCAGCGGGGTGGGCACTGAAGCTTTCTTT
-	TRBV30	TRBJ2-1	few	CAWSVGEQFF	TGTGCCTGGAGTGTAGGTGAGCAGTTCTTC
-	TRBV27	TRBJ2-7	-	CASSSGNEQYF	TGTGCCAGCAGTTCAGGGAACGAGCAGTACTTC
-	TRBV29-1	TRBJ1-2	-	CSLRTSYGYTF	TGCAGCCTCAGGACCTCCTATGGCTACACCTTC
TRBD2	TRBV27	TRBJ2-5	-	CASSFATSGGETQYF	TGTGCCAGCAGTTTCGCGACTAGCGGGGGAGAGACCCAGTACTTC
-	TRBV9	TRBJ1-2	-	CASSAVYGYTF	TGTGCCAGCAGCGCGGTCTATGGCTACACCTTC
-	TRBV7-9	TRBJ2-1	-	CASSLARGYNEQFF	TGTGCCAGCAGCTTAGCGCGAGGATACAATGAGCAGTTCTTC
-	TRBV4-1	TRBJ1-2	once	CASSQVEADNYGYTF	TGCGCCAGCAGCCAAGTGGAGGCAGATAACTATGGCTACACCTTC
-	TRBV5-1	TRBJ1-1	-	CASKGGATEAFF	TGCGCCAGCAAGGGGGGTGCCACTGAAGCTTTCTTT
-	TRBV2	TRBJ2-5	-	CASSELDNQETQYF	TGTGCCAGCAGTGAGTTGGATAACCAAGAGACCCAGTACTTC
-	TRBV27	TRBJ1-2	-	CASSSRQGYGYTF	TGTGCCAGCAGTTCCAGGCAGGGCTATGGCTACACCTTC
-	TRBV6-5	TRBJ2-3	-	CASSPFRGAQYF	TGTGCCAGCAGTCCCTTCCGTGGGGCACAGTATTTT
-	TRBV29-1	TRBJ2-2	few	CSVASNTGELFF	TGCAGCGTTGCGTCGAACACCGGGGAGCTGTTTTTT
-	TRBV13	TRBJ1-5	few	CASSLEGQPQHF	TGTGCCAGCAGCTTAGAGGGGCAGCCCCAGCATTTT
-	TRBV6-5	TRBJ1-1	-	CASSYLQGGRTEAFF	TGTGCCAGCAGTTATCTCCAGGGAGGGCGAACTGAAGCTTTCTTT
-	TRBV5-1	TRBJ1-1	few	CASSAGNTEAFF	TGCGCCAGCAGCGCTGGGAACACTGAAGCTTTCTTT
-	TRBV5-6	TRBJ2-7	-	CASSLGDSAYEQYF	TGTGCCAGCAGCTTGGGTGACAGTGCCTACGAGCAGTACTTC
-	TRBV29-1	TRBJ2-1	-	CSVWQDNEQFF	TGCAGCGTTTGGCAGGACAATGAGCAGTTCTTC
-	TRBV4-1	TRBJ2-5	-	CASSQDEIRETQYF	TGCGCCAGCAGCCAAGATGAGATACGGGAGACCCAGTACTTC
-	TRBV6-5	TRBJ2-2	-	CASNTQGNTGELFF	TGTGCCAGCAACACCCAGGGAAACACCGGGGAGCTGTTTTTT
-	TRBV6-5	TRBJ2-3	-	CASSHLGPLPDTQYF	TGTGCCAGCAGTCATCTAGGGCCCCTCCCAGATACGCAGTATTTT
-	TRBV27	TRBJ2-3	-	CASSLGALLTDTQYF	TGTGCCAGCAGTTTGGGAGCCCTCCTCACAGATACGCAGTATTTT
-	TRBV29-1	TRBJ2-1	-	CSVPYMGEQFF	TGCAGCGTTCCGTACATGGGTGAGCAGTTCTTC
-	TRBV15	TRBJ2-5	-	CATGGPRIQETQYF	TGTGCCACCGGGGGACCCCGTATCCAAGAGACCCAGTACTTC
-	TRBV7-6	TRBJ2-1	-	CASSLADNEQFF	TGTGCCAGCAGCTTGGCCGACAATGAGCAGTTCTTC
-	TRBV4-1	TRBJ2-3	-	CASSQEEEGITDTQYF	TGCGCCAGCAGCCAAGAGGAAGAGGGAATCACAGATACGCAGTATTTT
-	TRBV30	TRBJ1-5	-	CAWSSPGRLNQPQHF	TGTGCCTGGAGTTCACCGGGACGTCTCAATCAGCCCCAGCATTTT
TRBD1	TRBV25-1	TRBJ1-2	few	CASNPGTGNYGYTF	TGTGCCAGCAATCCCGGGACAGGGAACTATGGCTACACCTTC
TRBD1	TRBV5-6	TRBJ2-7	-	CASSLGTAFYEQYF	TGTGCCAGCAGCCTAGGGACAGCATTCTACGAGCAGTACTTC
-	TRBV12-5	TRBJ1-2	-	CASGQDSNYGYTF	TGTGCTAGTGGTCAGGACAGCAACTATGGCTACACCTTC